These 11 T cell receptor beta chains were sequenced from one sample in a study of T cell responses to AZD1222 COVID-19 vaccine. Measured with immunoSEQ multiplex PCR; TCRdb has only the in-frame clones, and not every one. The sample has about 88,000 clones; 89% are singletons. Sequences were derived from peripheral blood, sampled on day 0 of AZD1222 vaccination. The receptors were gathered from an adult in good health.

The chain uses TRBV10-1 and TRBJ2-7; possible D gene TRBD2, 6 bases. Germline V gene lookup returns CDR1 WNHNN and CDR2 SYGVQD (reference sequence). The CDR3 extends over 16 amino acids. The V end was cut by 3 bases, the J end by 4 bases, with 19 bases between. The DNA of the CDR3 is TGCGCCAGCAGTGATGGGTCGGCGGGGAGCTTGTACGAGCAGTACTTC. Its protein product is CASSDGSAGSLYEQYF.

The rearrangement uses TRBV30 and TRBJ1-5; 11 bases are shared with TRBD1. The germline CDR1 and CDR2 sequences are GTSNPN and SVGIG (reference sequence). The J segment lost 7 bases and the V segment lost 0 bases, leaving 8 bases of the junction unmatched. The CDR3 is 16 residues long. This CDR3 reads CAWSVLGQGARQPQHF. For the CDR3, the DNA is TGTGCCTGGAGTGTACTAGGACAGGGGGCTAGGCAGCCCCAGCATTTT.

The chain is built from TRBV15 and TRBJ2-5; TRBD1 is a possible D gene (6 bases). Germline V CDR1 and CDR2: LNHNV, YYDKDF (reference sequence). V was cut by 3 bases and J by 2 bases, with 10 bases left in between. The CDR3 runs 14 residues. The CDR3 spells CATSRDRKQETQYF. In DNA, the CDR3 is TGTGCCACCAGCAGGGACAGAAAGCAAGAGACCCAGTACTTC.

The V gene is TRBV12-3 or TRBV12-4, the J gene TRBJ1-2, with D tentatively TRBD1 (6 bases). The CDR3 has 13 amino acids. V lost 7 bases and J lost 4, with 13 bases in between. CDR3 DNA sequence: TGTGCCAGCACCGGACAGAAACCCTATGGCTACACCTTC. This codes for CASTGQKPYGYTF.

The chain uses TRBV2 and TRBJ1-2; D gene ambiguous. The V gene's germline CDR1 is SNHLY and CDR2 FYNNEI. This CDR3 is 12 amino acids long. With 0 bases removed from V and 4 bases from J, the gap between germline ends came to 3 bases. Here the CDR3 reads CASSEALYGYTF. The CDR3 DNA reads TGTGCCAGCAGTGAAGCGCTCTATGGCTACACCTTC.

The gene calls are TRBV7-8 and TRBJ2-1, with 12 positions matching TRBD2. The ends lost 7 bases at V and 5 bases at J; junction bases unmatched: 3. The germline V gene encodes CDR1 SGHVS and CDR2 FQNEAQ. CDR3 length: 14 residues. The DNA of the CDR3 is TGTGCCAGCACCCGACTAGCGGGAGACAATGAGCAGTTCTTC. This translates into CASTRLAGDNEQFF.

This clone was found a few times. V gene TRBV6-4 combines with J gene TRBJ2-6; TRBD2 agrees at 14 bases. The V segment lost 3 bases and the J segment 3 bases; nucleotides outside the gene matches: 4. The CDR3 is made up of 18 amino acids. Per germline, CDR1 MRHNA and CDR2 SNTAGT. DNA of the CDR3: TGTGCCAGCAGTGAGGGGACTAGCGGGAGTTTTGGGGCCAACGTCCTGACTTTC. It translates to CASSEGTSGSFGANVLTF.

The chain carries TRBV3-1 (or the pseudogene TRBV3-2) and TRBJ2-5, with 9 bases lining up with TRBD1. The germline gives CDR1 LGHDT, CDR2 YNNKEL (reference sequence). Trimming at V came to 3 bases and at J to 3 bases, leaving 5 bases not matched to a gene. This CDR3 comprises 15 residues. The chain's CDR3 is CASSHWGQGEETQYF. In DNA form, the CDR3 reads TGTGCCAGCAGCCATTGGGGACAGGGTGAAGAGACCCAGTACTTC.

J is TRBJ1-1 and V is TRBV18; D unclear. CDR3 length: 13 residues. The germline V and J ends were trimmed by 3 bases and 3 bases, with 8 bases remaining between them. Per the germline V gene, CDR1 is KGHSH and CDR2 is LQKENI. The CDR3 sequence is CASSPDLYTEAFF. The CDR3 nucleotides read TGTGCCAGCTCACCGGACCTTTACACTGAAGCTTTCTTT.

The V gene is TRBV5-6, the J gene TRBJ1-5; possibly TRBD1 for D (5 bases). V was clipped by 2 bases and J by 6 bases, with 18 bases between them. Looked up from germline, CDR1 is SGHDT and CDR2 is YYEEEE. CDR3 size: 16 residues. CDR3 coding DNA: TGTGCCAGCAGCTTTTGCAGGGTGCTTCCCTGTCAGCCCCAGCATTTT. This translates into CASSFCRVLPCQPQHF.

The V call is TRBV5-1, the J call TRBJ2-7; 12 bases line up with TRBD2. The germline V gene has CDR1 SGHRS and CDR2 YFSETQ. Germline trimming cut 0 bases from V and 2 bases from J; bases unmatched to any gene: 6. This CDR3 has 17 residues. CDR3 sequence: CASSLATSGSRAYEQYF. For the CDR3, the DNA is TGCGCCAGCAGCTTGGCGACTAGCGGGAGTAGAGCCTACGAGCAGTACTTC.